This TCR beta chain was recovered during a study of beta chain features in type 1 diabetes. The overall study: Healthy donors and patients showed comparable age, gender and cell yields.

Notes on this clone: Its target is unknown.

The sequenced template was cDNA made from the entire isolated RNA. The method was immunoSEQ multiplex PCR; TCRdb's version includes in-frame clones alone and lacks a portion of them. Among approximately 270,000 clones listed, 13% to 15% were seen once. Every participating donor gave one draw, a heparinised blood sample averaging about 116 mL. CDR3 length: 14 amino acids. Trimming cost V 2 bases and J 2 bases, with 7 bases left between them. Germline CDR1 and CDR2: SGHRS and YFSETQ. Study conclusions and caveats: The study found that naive, central memory and Treg TCRB repertoires appeared more similar in patients than in healthy donors. Type 1 diabetes patients had moderately but significantly shorter TCRB CDR3s in all four CD4+ subsets.

This chain links TRBV5-1 with TRBJ2-2; D unclear. The clonotype originates from a man aged 30 to 39 with type 1 diabetes. Sequenced sample: naive CD4+ T cells from blood. CDR3 protein: CASSFSGNTGELFF. The CDR3, as DNA: TGCGCCAGCAGCTTTTCAGGAAACACCGGGGAGCTGTTTTTT.